This TCR beta chain originates from a study of shared clonotypes between healthy human individuals. Study-level results: Researchers found naive subsets generally carried larger estimated richness than memory subsets.

As regards this clone: Its antigen is as yet unknown.

Assay used: immunoSEQ multiplex PCR; TCRdb lists only in-frame clones, some missing. Of about 2 million clones detected, about 95% appear once; the ten largest clones hold approximately 1%. This CDR3 is 13 amino acids long. V dropped 3 bases and J dropped 6 bases, with 11 bases sitting between them. Germline V lookup: CDR1 LNHDA, CDR2 SQIVND (reference sequence). Naive CD8 isolation took CD45RO-negative cells positively selected for CCR7 and excluded terminally differentiated effector memory CD45RA+ cells. The J gene is TRBJ1-2, the V gene TRBV19, with D unclear. The clonotype was recovered from a man younger than 30 in good health. The sample comprised naive CD8+ T cells sorted from blood. CDR3 in DNA: TGTGCCAGTAGTATCGGACGATGGGATGGCTACACCTTC. As protein: CASSIGRWDGYTF.